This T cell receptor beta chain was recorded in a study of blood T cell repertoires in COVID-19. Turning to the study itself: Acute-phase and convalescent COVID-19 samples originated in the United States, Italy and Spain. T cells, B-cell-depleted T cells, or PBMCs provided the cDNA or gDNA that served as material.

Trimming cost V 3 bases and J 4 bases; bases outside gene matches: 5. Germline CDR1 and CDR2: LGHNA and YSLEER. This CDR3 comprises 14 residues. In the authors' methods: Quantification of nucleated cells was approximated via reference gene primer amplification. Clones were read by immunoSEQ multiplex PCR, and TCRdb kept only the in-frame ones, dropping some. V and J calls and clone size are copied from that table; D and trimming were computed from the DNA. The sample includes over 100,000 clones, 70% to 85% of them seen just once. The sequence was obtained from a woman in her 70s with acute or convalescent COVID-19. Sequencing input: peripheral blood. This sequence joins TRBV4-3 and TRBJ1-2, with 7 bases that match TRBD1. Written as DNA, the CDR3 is TGCGCCAGCAGCCATTCCGGGGACAGCTATGGCTACACCTTC. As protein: CASSHSGDSYGYTF.